The clone carrying this T cell receptor (beta chain) was observed a few times. Its antigen is still unknown. These data are taken from a study of identical twins. TCRdb ran MiXCR on the 5' RACE reads and lists one entry per CDR3 protein. The sample includes a few hundred thousand distinct CDR3 sequences, roughly 13% seen only once; the top ten take 0.95% to 1%. Germline lookup yields CDR1 MNHEY and CDR2 SVGEGT. The CDR3 totals 17 residues. Trimming removed 0 bases from V and 8 bases from J, with 20 bases in between. General study results and limits: In beta out-of-frame sequences, the excess sharing between twins was weaker.

These sequences were also reported in another study, on yellow fever vaccine responses in identical twins.

The sample consisted of CD4+ T cells sorted from blood. This chain joins TRBV6-2 or TRBV6-3 and TRBJ2-1, with a tentative D call TRBD2 (6 bases). The TCR originated in a young woman in good health. CDR3 sequence reads: CASSYSKLEPGAHEQFF. The DNA for the CDR3 is TGTGCCAGCAGTTACTCGAAGTTGGAACCGGGAGCGCATGAGCAGTTCTTC.